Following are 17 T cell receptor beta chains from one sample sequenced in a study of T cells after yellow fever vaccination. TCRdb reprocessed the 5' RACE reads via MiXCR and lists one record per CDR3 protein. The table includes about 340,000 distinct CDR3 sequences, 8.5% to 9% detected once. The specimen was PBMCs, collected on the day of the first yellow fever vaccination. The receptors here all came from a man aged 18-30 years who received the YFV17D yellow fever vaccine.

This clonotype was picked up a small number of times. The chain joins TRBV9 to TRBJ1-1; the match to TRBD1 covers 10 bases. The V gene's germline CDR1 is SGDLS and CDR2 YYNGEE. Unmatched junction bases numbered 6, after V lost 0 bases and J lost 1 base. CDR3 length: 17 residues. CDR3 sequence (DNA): TGTGCCAGCAGCGTAGAGGGCGACAGGGGGCCGAACACTGAAGCTTTCTTT. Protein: CASSVEGDRGPNTEAFF.

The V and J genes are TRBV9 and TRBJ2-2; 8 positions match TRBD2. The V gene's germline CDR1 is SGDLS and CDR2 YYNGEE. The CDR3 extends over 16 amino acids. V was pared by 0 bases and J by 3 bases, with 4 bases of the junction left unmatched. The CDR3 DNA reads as TGTGCCAGCAGCGTAGGGACTAGCTGGCACACCGGGGAGCTGTTTTTT. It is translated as CASSVGTSWHTGELFF. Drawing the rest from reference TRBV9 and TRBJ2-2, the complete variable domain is DSGVTQTPKHLITATGQRVTLRCSPRSGDLSVYWYQQSLDQGLQFLIQYYNGEERAKGNILERFSAQQFPDLHSELNLSSLELGDSALYFCASSVGTSWHTGELFFGEGSRLTVL.

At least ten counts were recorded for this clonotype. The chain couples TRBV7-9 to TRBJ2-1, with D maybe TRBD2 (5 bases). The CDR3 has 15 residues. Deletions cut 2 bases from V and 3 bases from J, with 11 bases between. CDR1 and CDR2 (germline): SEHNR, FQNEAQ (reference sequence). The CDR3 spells CASSLLSVIYNEQFF. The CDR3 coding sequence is TGTGCCAGCAGCTTACTTAGCGTAATCTACAATGAGCAGTTCTTC.

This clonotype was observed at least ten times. For the CDR3, the DNA is TGTGCCAGCAGCCGGCCCTATACAACAGGAGCCGCTAGTAATGAGCAGTTCTTC. Translating it yields CASSRPYTTGAASNEQFF. The chain combines TRBV5-5 with TRBJ2-1; possible D gene TRBD1, 5 bases. The CDR3 extends over 18 amino acids. The V end lost 4 bases, the J end lost 7 bases, and 27 bases lay between the germline ends. The germline V gene encodes CDR1 SGHKS and CDR2 YYEKEE (reference sequence). Supplemented by reference TRBV5-5 and TRBJ2-1, the full variable domain reads DAGVTQSPTHLIKTRGQQVTLRCSPISGHKSVSWYQQVLGQGPQFIFQYYEKEERGRGNFPDRFSARQFPNYSSELNVNALLLGDSALYLCASSRPYTTGAASNEQFFGPGTRLTVL.

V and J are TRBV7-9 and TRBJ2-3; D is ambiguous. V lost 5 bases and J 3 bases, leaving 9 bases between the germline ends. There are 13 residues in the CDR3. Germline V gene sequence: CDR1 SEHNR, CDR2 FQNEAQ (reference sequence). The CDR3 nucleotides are TGTGCCAGCAGCCTAACAGCGACAGATACGCAGTATTTT. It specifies CASSLTATDTQYF.

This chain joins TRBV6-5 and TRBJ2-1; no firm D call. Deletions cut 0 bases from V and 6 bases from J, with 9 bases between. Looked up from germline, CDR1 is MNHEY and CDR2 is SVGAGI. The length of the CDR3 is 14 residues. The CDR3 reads CASSYSIYSNEQFF. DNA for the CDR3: TGTGCCAGCAGTTACTCGATTTATAGCAATGAGCAGTTCTTC.

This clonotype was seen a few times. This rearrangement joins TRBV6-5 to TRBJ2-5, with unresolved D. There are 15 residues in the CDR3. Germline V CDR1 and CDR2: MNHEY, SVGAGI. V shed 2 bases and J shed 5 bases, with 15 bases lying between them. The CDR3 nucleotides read TGTGCCAGCAGTTACGCCCCAAAAGTTGGGGAGACCCAGTACTTC. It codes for CASSYAPKVGETQYF.

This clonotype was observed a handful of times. The CDR3 region has the DNA TGTGCCAGCAGTGCCTCCGGGACAGGGGATAGCGAGCAGTACGTC. This gives the protein CASSASGTGDSEQYV. V is TRBV28 and J is TRBJ2-7; 10 bases align to TRBD1. CDR3 length: 15 residues. The germline V gene encodes CDR1 MDHEN and CDR2 SYDVKM. V lost 5 bases and J lost 6; bases outside the gene matches: 10.

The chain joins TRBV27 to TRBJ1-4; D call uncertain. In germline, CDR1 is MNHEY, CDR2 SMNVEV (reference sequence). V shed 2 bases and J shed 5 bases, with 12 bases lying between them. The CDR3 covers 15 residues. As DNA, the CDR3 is TGTGCCAGCAGTTTAGGTCTTCGCCCCAATGAAAAACTGTTTTTT. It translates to CASSLGLRPNEKLFF. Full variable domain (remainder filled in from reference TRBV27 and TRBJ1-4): EAQVTQNPRYLITVTGKKLTVTCSQNMNHEYMSWYRQDPGLGLRQIYYSMNVEVTDKGDVPEGYKVSRKEKRNFPLILESPSPNQTSLYFCASSLGLRPNEKLFFGSGTQLSVL.

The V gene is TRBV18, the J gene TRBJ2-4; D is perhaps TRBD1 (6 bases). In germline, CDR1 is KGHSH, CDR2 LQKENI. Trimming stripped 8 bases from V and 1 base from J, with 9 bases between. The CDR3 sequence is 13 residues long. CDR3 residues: CASTTGAKNIQYF. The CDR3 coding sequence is TGTGCCAGCACCACAGGGGCCAAAAACATTCAGTACTTC. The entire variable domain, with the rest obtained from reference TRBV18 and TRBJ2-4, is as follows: NAGVMQNPRHLVRRRGQEARLRCSPMKGHSHVYWYRQLPEEGLKFMVYLQKENIIDESGMPKERFSAEFPKEGPSILRIQQVVRGDSAAYFCASTTGAKNIQYFGAGTRLSVL.

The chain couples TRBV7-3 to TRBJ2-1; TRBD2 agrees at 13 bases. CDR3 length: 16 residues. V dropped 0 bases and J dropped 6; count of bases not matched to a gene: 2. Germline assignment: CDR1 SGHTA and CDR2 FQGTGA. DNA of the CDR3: TGTGCCAGCAGCTTAACAAGACTAGCGGGGGGCAATGAGCAGTTCTTC. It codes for CASSLTRLAGGNEQFF.

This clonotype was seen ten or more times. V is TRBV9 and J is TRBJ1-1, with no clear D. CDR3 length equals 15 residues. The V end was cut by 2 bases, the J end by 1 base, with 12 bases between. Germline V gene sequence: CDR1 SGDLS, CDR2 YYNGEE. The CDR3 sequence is CASSVDSIWNTEAFF. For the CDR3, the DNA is TGTGCCAGCAGCGTTGATTCCATTTGGAACACTGAAGCTTTCTTT.

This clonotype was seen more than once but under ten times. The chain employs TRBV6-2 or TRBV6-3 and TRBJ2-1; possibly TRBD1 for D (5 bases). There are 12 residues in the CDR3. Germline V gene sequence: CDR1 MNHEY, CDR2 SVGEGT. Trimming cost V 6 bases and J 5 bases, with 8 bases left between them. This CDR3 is CASSSRDNEQFF. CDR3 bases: TGTGCCAGCAGCTCCAGGGACAATGAGCAGTTCTTC.

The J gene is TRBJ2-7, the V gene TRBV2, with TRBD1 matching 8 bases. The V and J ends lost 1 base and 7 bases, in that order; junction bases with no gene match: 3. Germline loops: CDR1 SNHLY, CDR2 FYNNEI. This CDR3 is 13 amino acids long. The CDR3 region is CASSEETGGEQYV. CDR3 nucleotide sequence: TGTGCCAGCAGTGAAGAAACAGGGGGTGAGCAGTACGTC.

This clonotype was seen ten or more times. The CDR3 DNA sequence: TGTGCCAGCAGTACCAGGGGCCGCAATGAGCAGTTCTTC. It specifies CASSTRGRNEQFF. The chain links TRBV11-2 to TRBJ2-1; weak D call: TRBD1 (6 bases). In germline, CDR1 is SGHAT, CDR2 FQNNGV. The CDR3 covers 13 residues. The V end lost 6 bases, the J end lost 6 bases, and 12 bases lay between the germline ends. Filled out from reference TRBV11-2 and TRBJ2-1, the complete variable domain reads EAGVAQSPRYKIIEKRQSVAFWCNPISGHATLYWYQQILGQGPKLLIQFQNNGVVDDSQLPKDRFSAERLKGVDSTLKIQPAKLEDSAVYLCASSTRGRNEQFFGPGTRLTVL.

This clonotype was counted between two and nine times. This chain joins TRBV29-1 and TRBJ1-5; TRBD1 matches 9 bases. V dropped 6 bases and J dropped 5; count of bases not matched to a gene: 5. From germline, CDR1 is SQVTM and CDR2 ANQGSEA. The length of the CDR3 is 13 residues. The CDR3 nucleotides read TGCAGCGTCCGGACAGGGGTGGATCAGCCCCAGCATTTT. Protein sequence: CSVRTGVDQPQHF.

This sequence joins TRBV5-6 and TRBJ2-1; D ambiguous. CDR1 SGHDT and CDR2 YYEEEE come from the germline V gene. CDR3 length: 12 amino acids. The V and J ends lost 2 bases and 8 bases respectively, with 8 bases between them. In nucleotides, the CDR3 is TGTGCCAGCAGCTTCGGCGGTCATGAGCAGTTCTTC. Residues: CASSFGGHEQFF.